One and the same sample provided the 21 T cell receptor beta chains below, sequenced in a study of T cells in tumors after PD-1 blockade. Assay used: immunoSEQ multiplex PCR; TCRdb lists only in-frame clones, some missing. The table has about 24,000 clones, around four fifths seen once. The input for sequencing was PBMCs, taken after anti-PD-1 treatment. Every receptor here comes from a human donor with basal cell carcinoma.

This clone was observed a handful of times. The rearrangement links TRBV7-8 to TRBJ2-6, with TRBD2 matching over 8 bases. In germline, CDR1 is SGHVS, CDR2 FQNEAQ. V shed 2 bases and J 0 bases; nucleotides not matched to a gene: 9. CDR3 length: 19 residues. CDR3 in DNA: TGTGCCAGCAGCTTAACGCGGGGGGCAAGCATCTCTGGGGCCAACGTCCTGACTTTC. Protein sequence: CASSLTRGASISGANVLTF.

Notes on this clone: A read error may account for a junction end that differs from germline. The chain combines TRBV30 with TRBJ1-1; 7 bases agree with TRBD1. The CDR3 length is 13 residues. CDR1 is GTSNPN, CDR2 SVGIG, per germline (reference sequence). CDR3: CAWSTGVNTEAFF. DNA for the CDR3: TGTGCCTGGAGTACAGGGGTGAATACTGAAGCTTTCTTT.

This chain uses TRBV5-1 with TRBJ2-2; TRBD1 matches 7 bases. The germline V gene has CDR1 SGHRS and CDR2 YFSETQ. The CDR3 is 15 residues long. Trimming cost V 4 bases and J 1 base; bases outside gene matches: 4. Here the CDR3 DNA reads TGCGCCAGCAGCGGGACAGCGATGAACACCGGGGAGCTGTTTTTT. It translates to CASSGTAMNTGELFF.

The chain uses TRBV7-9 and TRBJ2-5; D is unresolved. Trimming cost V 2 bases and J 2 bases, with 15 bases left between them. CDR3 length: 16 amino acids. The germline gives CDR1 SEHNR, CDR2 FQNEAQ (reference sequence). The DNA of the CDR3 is TGTGCCAGCAGCTTAAGTCTTAGTGGGTTTCAAGAGACCCAGTACTTC. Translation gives CASSLSLSGFQETQYF.

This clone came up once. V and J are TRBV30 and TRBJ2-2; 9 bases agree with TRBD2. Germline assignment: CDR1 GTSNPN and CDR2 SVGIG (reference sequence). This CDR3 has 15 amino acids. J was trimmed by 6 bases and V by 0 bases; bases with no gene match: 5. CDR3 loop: CAWSVAGGQAGELFF. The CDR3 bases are TGTGCCTGGAGTGTTGCGGGGGGGCAAGCCGGGGAGCTGTTTTTT.

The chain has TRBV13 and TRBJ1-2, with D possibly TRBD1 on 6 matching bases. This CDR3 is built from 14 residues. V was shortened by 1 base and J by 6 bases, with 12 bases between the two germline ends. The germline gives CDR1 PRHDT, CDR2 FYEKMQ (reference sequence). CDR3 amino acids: CASSLEGPGDGYTF. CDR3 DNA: TGTGCCAGCAGCTTAGAAGGGCCAGGGGATGGCTACACCTTC.

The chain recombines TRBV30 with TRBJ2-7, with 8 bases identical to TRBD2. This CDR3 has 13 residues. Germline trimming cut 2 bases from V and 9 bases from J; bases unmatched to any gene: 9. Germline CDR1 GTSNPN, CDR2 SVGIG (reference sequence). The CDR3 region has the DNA TGTGCCTGGAGTCGAAGCGGGGGATCTGCGCAGTACTTC. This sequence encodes CAWSRSGGSAQYF.

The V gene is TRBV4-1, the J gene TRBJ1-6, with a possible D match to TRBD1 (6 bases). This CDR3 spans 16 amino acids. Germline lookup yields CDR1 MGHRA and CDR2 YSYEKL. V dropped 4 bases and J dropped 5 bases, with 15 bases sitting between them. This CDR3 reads CASSPFYGQHNSPLHF. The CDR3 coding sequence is TGCGCCAGCAGCCCGTTCTATGGACAGCATAATTCACCCCTCCACTTT.

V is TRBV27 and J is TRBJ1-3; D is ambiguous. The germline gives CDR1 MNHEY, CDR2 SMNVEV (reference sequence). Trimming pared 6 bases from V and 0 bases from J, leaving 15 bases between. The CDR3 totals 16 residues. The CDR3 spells CASSRMAPNSGNTIYF. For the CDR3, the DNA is TGTGCCAGCAGCCGAATGGCTCCGAACTCTGGAAACACCATATATTTT.

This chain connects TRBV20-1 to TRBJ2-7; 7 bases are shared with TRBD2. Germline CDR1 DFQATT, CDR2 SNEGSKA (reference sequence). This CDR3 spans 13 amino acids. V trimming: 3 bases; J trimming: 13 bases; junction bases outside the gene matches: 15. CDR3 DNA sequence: TGCAGTGCTAGTGCCGGGGATTTGGTGACTAGCTACTTC. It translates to CSASAGDLVTSYF.

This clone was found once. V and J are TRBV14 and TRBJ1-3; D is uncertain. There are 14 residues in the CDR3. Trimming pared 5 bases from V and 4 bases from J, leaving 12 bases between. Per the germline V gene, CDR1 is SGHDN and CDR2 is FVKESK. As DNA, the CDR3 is TGTGCCAGCAGCACCCGGACCCTAGGAAACACCATATATTTT. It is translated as CASSTRTLGNTIYF.

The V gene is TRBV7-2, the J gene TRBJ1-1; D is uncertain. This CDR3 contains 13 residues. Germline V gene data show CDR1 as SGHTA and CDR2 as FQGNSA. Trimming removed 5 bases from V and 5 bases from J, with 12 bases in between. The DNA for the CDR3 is TGTGCCAGCAGCCCACGACTTGGGACTGAAGCTTTCTTT. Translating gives CASSPRLGTEAFF.

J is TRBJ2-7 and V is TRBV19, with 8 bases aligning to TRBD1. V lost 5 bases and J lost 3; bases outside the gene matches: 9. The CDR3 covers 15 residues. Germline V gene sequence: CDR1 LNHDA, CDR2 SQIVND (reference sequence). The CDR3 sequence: CASSAGQGTIYEQYF. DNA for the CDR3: TGTGCCAGTAGTGCAGGACAGGGTACCATCTACGAGCAGTACTTC.

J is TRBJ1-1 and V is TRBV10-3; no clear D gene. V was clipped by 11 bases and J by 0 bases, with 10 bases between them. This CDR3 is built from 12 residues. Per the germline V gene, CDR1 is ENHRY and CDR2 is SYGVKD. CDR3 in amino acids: CASRALNTEAFF. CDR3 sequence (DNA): TGTGCCTCTAGGGCCCTGAACACTGAAGCTTTCTTT.

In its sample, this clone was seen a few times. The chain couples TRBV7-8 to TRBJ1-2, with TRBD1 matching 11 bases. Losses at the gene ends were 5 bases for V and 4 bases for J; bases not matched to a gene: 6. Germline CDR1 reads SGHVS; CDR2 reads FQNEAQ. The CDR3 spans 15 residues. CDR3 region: CASSLGQGAAYGYTF. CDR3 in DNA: TGTGCCAGCAGCCTAGGACAGGGGGCGGCCTATGGCTACACCTTC.

CDR3 nucleotides: TGTGCCAGCAGCACAAACCCCTGGCGACCAGAGACTGAAGCTTTCTTT. Translated: CASSTNPWRPETEAFF. This chain uses TRBV7-9 with TRBJ1-1, with unresolved D. CDR1 and CDR2 from the germline V gene are SEHNR and FQNEAQ (reference sequence). The CDR3 has 16 amino acids. Trimming took off 5 bases at V and 5 bases at J, with 21 bases between the two ends.

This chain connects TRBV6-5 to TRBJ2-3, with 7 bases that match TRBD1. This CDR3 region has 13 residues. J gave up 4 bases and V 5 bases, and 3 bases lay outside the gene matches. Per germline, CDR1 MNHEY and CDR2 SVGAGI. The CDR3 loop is CASSRGLPDTQYF. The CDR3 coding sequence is TGTGCCAGCAGTAGGGGGCTGCCAGATACGCAGTATTTT.

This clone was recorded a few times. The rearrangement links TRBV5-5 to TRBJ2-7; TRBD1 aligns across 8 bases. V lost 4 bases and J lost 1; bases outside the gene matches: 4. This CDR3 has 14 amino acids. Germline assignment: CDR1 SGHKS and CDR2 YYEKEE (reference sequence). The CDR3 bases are TGTGCCAGCAGCCGACGGACAGGGTCCTACGAGCAGTACTTC. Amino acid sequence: CASSRRTGSYEQYF.

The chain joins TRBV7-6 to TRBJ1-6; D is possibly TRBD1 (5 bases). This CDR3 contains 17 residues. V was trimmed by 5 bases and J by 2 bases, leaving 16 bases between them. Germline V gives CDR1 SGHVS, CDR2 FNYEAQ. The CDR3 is CASSPDTQGAYNSPLHF. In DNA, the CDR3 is TGTGCCAGCAGCCCGGACACCCAAGGCGCCTATAATTCACCCCTCCACTTT.

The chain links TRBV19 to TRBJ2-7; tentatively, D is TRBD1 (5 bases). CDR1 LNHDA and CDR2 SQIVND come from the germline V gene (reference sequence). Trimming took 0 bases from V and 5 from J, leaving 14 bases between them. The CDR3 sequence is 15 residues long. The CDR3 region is CASSIDSLDRNEQYF. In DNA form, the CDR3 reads TGTGCCAGTAGTATAGACTCACTTGACAGAAACGAGCAGTACTTC.

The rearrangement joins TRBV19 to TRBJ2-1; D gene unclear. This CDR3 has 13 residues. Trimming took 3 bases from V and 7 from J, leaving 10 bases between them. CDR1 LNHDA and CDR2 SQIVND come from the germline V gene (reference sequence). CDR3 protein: CASSIGSLNEQFF. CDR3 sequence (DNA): TGTGCCAGTAGTATTGGTAGTCTGAATGAGCAGTTCTTC.